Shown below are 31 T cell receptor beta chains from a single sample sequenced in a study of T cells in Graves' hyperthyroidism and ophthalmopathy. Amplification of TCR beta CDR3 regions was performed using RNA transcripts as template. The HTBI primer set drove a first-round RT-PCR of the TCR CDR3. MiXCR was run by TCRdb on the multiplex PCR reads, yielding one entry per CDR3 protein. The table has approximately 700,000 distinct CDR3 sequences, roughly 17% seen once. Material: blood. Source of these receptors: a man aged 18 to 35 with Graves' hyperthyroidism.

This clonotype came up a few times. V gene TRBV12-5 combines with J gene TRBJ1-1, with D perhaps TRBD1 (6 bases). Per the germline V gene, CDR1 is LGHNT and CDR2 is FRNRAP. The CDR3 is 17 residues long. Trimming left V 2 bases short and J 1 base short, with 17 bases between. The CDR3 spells CASGLTPGQPKNTEAFF. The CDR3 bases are TGTGCTAGTGGTTTGACCCCGGGACAACCAAAGAACACTGAAGCTTTCTTT.

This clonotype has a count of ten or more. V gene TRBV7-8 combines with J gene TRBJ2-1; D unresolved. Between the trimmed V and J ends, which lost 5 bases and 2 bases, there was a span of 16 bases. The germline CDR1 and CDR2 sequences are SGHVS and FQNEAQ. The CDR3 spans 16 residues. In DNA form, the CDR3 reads TGTGCCAGCAGCCCCTTTCCCTCACGGGCCTACAATGAGCAGTTCTTC. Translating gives CASSPFPSRAYNEQFF.

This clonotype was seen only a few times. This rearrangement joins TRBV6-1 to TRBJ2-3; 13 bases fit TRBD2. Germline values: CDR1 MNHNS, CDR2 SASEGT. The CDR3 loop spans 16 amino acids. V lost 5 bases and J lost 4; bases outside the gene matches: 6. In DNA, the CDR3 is TGTGCCAGCAGTCCAAATGGACTAGCGGGAGCAGATACGCAGTATTTT. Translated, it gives CASSPNGLAGADTQYF.

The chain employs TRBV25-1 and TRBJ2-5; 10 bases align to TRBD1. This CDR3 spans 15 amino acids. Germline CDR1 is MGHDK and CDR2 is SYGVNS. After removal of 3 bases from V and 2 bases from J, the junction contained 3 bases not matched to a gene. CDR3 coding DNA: TGTGCCAGCAGTGAGGGACAGGGGCCACAAGAGACCCAGTACTTC. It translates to CASSEGQGPQETQYF.

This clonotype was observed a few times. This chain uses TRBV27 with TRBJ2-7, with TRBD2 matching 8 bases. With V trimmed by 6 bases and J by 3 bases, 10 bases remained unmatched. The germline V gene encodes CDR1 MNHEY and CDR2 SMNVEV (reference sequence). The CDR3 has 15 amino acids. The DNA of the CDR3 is TGTGCCAGCAGAGCCACTAGCGGCCTAAACTACGAGCAGTACTTC. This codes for CASRATSGLNYEQYF.

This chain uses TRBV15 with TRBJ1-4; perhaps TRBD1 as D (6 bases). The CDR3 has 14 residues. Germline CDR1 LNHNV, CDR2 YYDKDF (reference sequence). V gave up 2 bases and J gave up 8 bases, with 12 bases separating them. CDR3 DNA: TGTGCCACCAGCAGAATCACAGGGAGGGAAAAACTGTTTTTT. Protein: CATSRITGREKLFF.

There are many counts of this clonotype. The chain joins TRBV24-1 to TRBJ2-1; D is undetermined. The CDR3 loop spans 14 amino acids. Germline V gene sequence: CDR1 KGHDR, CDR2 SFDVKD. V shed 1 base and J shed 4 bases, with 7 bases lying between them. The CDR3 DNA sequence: TGTGCCACCAGTGATTTAGGCAGTTACAATGAGCAGTTCTTC. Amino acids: CATSDLGSYNEQFF.

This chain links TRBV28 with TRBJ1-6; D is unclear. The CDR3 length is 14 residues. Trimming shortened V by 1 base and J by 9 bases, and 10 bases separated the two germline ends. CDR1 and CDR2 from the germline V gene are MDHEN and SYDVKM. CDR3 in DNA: TGTGCCAGCAGTTTATCCCAGGCAGGTTCACCCCTCCACTTT. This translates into CASSLSQAGSPLHF.

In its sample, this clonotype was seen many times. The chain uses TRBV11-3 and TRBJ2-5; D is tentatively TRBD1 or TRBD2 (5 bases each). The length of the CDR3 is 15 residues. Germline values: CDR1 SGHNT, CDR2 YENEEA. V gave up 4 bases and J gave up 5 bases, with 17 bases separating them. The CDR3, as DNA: TGTGCCAGCAGCTCGAGGGACCGCGAGGTCGAGACCCAGTACTTC. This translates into CASSSRDREVETQYF.

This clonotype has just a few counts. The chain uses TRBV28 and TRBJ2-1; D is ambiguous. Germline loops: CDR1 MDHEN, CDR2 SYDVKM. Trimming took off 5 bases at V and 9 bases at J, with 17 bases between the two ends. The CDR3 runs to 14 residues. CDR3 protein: CASSGGSLSSEQFF. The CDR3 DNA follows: TGTGCCAGCAGTGGCGGCTCTCTATCTAGTGAGCAGTTCTTC.

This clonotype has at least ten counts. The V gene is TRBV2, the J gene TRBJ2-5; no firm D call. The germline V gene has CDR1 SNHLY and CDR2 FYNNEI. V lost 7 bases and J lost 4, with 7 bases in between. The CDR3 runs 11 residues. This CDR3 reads CASNLAETQYF. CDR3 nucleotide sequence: TGTGCCAGCAACTTAGCAGAGACCCAGTACTTC.

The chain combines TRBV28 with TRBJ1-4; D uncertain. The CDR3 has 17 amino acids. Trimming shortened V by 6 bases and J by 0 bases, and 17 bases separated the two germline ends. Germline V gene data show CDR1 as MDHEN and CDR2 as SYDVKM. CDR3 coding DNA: TGTGCCAGCAGCGGCCGGCTCTTGAGGGCAACTAATGAAAAACTGTTTTTT. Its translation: CASSGRLLRATNEKLFF.

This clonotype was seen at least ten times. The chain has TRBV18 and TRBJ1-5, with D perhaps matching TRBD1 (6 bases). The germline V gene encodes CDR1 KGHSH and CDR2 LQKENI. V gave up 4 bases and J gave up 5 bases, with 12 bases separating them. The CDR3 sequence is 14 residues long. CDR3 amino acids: CASSRAGVDQPQHF. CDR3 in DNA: TGTGCCAGCTCACGGGCAGGGGTGGATCAGCCCCAGCATTTT.

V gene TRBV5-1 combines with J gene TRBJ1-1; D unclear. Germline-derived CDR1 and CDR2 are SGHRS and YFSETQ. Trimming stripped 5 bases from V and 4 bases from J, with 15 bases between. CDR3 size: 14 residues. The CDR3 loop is CASSPGSRGTEAFF. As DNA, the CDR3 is TGCGCCAGCAGTCCTGGGTCTCGAGGCACTGAAGCTTTCTTT.

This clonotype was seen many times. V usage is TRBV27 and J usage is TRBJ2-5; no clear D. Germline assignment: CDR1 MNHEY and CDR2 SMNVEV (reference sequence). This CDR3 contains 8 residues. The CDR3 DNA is TGTGCTGAGGAGACCCAGTACTTC. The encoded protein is CAEETQYF.

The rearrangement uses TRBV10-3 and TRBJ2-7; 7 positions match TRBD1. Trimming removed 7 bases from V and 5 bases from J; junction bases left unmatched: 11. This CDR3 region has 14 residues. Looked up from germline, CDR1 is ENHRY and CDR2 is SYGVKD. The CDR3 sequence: CAIKGQAQGDEQYF. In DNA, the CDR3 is TGTGCCATCAAAGGACAGGCCCAGGGCGACGAGCAGTACTTC.

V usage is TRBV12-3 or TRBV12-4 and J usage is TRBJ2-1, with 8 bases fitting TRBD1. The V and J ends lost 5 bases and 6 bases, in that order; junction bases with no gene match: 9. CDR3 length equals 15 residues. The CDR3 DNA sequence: TGTGCCAGCAGTCAACGGACAGGGAACCCCAATGAGCAGTTCTTC. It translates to CASSQRTGNPNEQFF.

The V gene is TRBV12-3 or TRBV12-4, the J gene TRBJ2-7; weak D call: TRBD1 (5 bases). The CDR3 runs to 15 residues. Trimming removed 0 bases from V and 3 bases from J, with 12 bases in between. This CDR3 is CASSLAQGISYEQYF. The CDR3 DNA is TGTGCCAGCAGTTTAGCGCAGGGAATCAGCTACGAGCAGTACTTC.

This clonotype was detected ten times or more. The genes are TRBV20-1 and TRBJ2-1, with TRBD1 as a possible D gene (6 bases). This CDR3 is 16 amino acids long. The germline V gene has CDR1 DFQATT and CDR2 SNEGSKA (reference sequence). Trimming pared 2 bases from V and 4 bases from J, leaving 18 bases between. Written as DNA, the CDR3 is TGCAGTGCTAGACCCCGTACCGGGACATTATACAATGAGCAGTTCTTC. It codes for CSARPRTGTLYNEQFF.

The CDR3: CASKEGDSEKLFF. Written as DNA, the CDR3 is TGTGCCAGCAAGGAGGGGGATAGTGAAAAACTGTTTTTT. The V gene is TRBV25-1, the J gene TRBJ1-4; the D gene is possibly TRBD1 (6 bases). CDR3 size: 13 residues. V gave up 7 bases and J gave up 7 bases, with 13 bases separating them. Germline CDR1 reads MGHDK; CDR2 reads SYGVNS.

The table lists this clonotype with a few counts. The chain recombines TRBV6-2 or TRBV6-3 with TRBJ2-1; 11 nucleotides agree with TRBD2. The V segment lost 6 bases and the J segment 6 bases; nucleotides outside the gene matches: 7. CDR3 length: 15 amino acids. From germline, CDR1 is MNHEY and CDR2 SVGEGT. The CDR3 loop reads CASRKLAGAPNEQFF. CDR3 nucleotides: TGTGCCAGCAGAAAACTAGCGGGAGCTCCCAATGAGCAGTTCTTC.

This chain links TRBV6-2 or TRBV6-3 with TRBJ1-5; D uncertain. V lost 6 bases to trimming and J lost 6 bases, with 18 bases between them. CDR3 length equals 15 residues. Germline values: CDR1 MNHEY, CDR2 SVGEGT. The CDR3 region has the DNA TGTGCCAGCAGCCCAGTAGAGGGAGGATTTCAGCCCCAGCATTTT. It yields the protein CASSPVEGGFQPQHF.

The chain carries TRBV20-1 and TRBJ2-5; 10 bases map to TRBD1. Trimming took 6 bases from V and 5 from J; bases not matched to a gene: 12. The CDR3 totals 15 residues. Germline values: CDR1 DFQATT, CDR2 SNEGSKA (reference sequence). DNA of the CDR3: TGCAGTGCCGAGTCCAGGGACAGGGGTCGGGAGACCCAGTACTTC. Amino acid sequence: CSAESRDRGRETQYF.

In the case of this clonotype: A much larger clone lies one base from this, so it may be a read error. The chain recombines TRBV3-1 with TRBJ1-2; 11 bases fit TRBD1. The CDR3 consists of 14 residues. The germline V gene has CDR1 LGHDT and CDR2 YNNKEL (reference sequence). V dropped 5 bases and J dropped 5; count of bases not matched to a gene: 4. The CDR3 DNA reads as TGTGCCAGCAGCACGGGACAGGGGGTGTATGGCTACACCTTC. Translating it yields CASSTGQGVYGYTF.

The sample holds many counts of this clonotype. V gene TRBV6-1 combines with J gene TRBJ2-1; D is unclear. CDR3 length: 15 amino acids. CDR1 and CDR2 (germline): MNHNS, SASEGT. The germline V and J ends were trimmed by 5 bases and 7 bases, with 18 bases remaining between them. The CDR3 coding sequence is TGTGCCAGCAGTTCCCCGTTGAACGTCCCTAATGAGCAGTTCTTC. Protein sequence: CASSSPLNVPNEQFF.

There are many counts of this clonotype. The CDR3, as DNA: TGTGCCAGCAGAGTAGGGACTAGCGGATACAATGAGCAGTTCTTC. This encodes CASRVGTSGYNEQFF. The chain combines TRBV2 with TRBJ2-1, with 11 nucleotides matching TRBD2. V trimming: 6 bases; J trimming: 4 bases; junction bases outside the gene matches: 5. Germline values: CDR1 SNHLY, CDR2 FYNNEI. This CDR3 comprises 15 residues.

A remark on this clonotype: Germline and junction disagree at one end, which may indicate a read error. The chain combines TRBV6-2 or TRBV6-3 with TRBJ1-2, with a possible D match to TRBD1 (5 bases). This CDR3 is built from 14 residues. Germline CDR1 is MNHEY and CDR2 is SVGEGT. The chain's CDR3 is CVSSYDRDNYGYTF. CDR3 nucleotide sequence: TGTGTCAGCAGTTACGACCGGGACAACTATGGCTACACCTTC.

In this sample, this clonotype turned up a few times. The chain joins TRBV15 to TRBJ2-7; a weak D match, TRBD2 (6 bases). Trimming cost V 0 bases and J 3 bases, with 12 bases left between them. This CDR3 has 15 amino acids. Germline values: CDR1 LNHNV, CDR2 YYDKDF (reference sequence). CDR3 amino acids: CATSREVGGVYEQYF. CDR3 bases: TGTGCCACCAGCAGAGAGGTGGGGGGAGTCTACGAGCAGTACTTC.

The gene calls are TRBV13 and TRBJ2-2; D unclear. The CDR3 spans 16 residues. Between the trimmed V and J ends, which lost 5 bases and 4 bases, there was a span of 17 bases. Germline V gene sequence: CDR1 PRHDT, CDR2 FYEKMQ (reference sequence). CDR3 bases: TGTGCCAGCAGCCTACGAGGCGCAGTGGCCACCGGGGAGCTGTTTTTT. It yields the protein CASSLRGAVATGELFF.

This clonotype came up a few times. CDR3 coding DNA: TGCGCCAGCAGCTTGGCGGGGGCGCCCCTCAATGAGCAGTTCTTC. It is translated as CASSLAGAPLNEQFF. The chain recombines TRBV5-1 with TRBJ2-1; the D gene could be TRBD1 or TRBD2 (6 bases each). Germline CDR1 SGHRS, CDR2 YFSETQ. The CDR3 covers 15 residues. The V end lost 0 bases, the J end lost 6 bases, and 13 bases lay between the germline ends. Using reference TRBV5-1 and TRBJ2-1 for the parts outside the CDR3, the full variable domain is KAGVTQTPRYLIKTRGQQVTLSCSPISGHRSVSWYQQTPGQGLQFLFEYFSETQRNKGNFPGRFSGRQFSNSRSEMNVSTLELGDSALYLCASSLAGAPLNEQFFGPGTRLTVL.

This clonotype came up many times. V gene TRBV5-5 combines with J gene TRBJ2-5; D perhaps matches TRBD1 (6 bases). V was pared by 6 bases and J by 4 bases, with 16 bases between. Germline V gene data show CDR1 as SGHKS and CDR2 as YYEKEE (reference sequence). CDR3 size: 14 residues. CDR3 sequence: CASNPRGQLETQYF. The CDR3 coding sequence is TGTGCCAGCAACCCACGAGGACAGTTAGAGACCCAGTACTTC.